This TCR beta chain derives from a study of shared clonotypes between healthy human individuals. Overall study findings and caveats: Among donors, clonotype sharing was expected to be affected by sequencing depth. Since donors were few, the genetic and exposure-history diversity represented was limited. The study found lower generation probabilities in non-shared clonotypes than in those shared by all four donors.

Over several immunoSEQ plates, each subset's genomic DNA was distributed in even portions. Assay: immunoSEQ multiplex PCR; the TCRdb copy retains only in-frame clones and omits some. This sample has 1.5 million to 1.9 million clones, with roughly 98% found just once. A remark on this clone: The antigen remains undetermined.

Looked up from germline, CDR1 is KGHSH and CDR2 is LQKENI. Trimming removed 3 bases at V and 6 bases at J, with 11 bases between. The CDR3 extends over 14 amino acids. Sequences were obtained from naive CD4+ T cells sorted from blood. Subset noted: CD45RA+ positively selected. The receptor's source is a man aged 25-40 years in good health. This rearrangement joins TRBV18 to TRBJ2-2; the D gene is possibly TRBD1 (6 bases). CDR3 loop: CASSPKQGPGELFF. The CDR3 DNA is TGTGCCAGCTCACCTAAACAGGGTCCCGGGGAGCTGTTTTTT.